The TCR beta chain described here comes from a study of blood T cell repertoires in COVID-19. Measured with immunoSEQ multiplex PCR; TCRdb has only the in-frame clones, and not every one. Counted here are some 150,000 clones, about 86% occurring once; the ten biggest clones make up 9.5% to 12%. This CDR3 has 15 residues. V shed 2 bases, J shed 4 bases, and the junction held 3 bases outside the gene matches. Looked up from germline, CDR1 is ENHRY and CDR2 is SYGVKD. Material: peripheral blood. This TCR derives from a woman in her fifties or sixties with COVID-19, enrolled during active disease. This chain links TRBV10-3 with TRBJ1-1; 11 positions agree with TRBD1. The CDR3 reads CAISEAGTGGTEAFF. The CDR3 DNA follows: TGTGCCATCAGTGAGGCCGGGACAGGGGGCACTGAAGCTTTCTTT.